The T cell receptor (beta chain) under discussion was sequenced for a study of regulatory T cells in long-lasting Graves disease. Building of the TCR beta libraries involved iRepertoire HTBI primers and Arm-PCR of CDR3 regions. Each CDR3 protein is one row after TCRdb ran MiXCR on the multiplex PCR reads. The sample yields 540,000 or so distinct CDR3 sequences, less than 15% seen once. Sample time point: newly diagnosed GD, antithyroid drugs for less than 3 months. The TCR library was made from RNA extracted from PBMCs. This same sample was also taken into another study, of T cells in Graves' hyperthyroidism and ophthalmopathy. As that report states: The hyperthyroidism patients had all been newly diagnosed, and their disease duration was under 2 months. Their ages ranged from 18 to 65 years.

The receptor was derived from a man aged 25-45 years with Graves disease. The sample consisted of peripheral blood mononuclear cells (PBMCs), taken at new diagnosis, from a patient treated with antithyroid drugs.

The CDR3 sequence: CASRGYTGDTQYF. As DNA, the CDR3 is TGTGCCAGCAGAGGATACACAGGGGATACGCAGTATTTT. The rearrangement uses TRBV7-8 and TRBJ2-3; the D gene is possibly TRBD1 (6 bases). CDR1 is SGHVS and CDR2 is FQNEAQ in the germline V gene. The CDR3 length is 13 residues. V lost 6 bases and J 6 bases, leaving 13 bases between the germline ends. The variable domain in full, with the rest retrieved from reference TRBV7-8 and TRBJ2-3, is GAGVSQSPRYKVAKRGQDVALRCDPISGHVSLFWYQQALGQGPEFLTYFQNEAQLDKSGLPSDRFFAERPEGSVSTLKIQRTQQEDSAVYLCASRGYTGDTQYFGPGTRLTVL.